This is a list of T cell receptor beta chains from one sample in a study of OX40 agonist ivuxolimab in advanced cancers. Repertoires were generated with immunoSEQ multiplex PCR, while TCRdb's copy carries only in-frame clones and drops some. Here the sample spans around 76,000 clones, 60% to 80% being singletons. The starting material was CD4+ or CD8+ T cells sorted from blood, obtained in a trial of the OX40 agonist ivuxolimab. The receptors originated from an adult with an advanced solid tumor such as melanoma, head and neck, liver or kidney cancer. Both conserved end residues are part of each CDR3. Fields, in order: V gene, CDR3 protein.

TRBV7-8,CASSPFGTKYNEQFF
TRBV11-2,CASSLRGVSYNEQFF
TRBV19,CASKGPGNYGYTF
TRBV4-1,CASSQDDGTGDIQYF
TRBV7-9,CASSLTGGPNEKLFF
TRBV4-3,CASSQDWQHERYGYTF
TRBV7-2,CASSFRTANEQFF
TRBV6-1,CASIRGTTSTDTQYF
TRBV9,CASSASLAKNIQYF
TRBV7-9,CASSLAGTNTDTQYF
TRBV30,CAWSVDGGEQYF
TRBV6-1,CASSEQDSLNQPQHF
TRBV18,CASSPGQMNTEAFF
TRBV27,CASSSRTYGYTF
TRBV28,CASSPQPRWDRGYEQYF
TRBV28,CASRTGGAHNEQFF
TRBV28,CASTLLQGGEKLFF
TRBV28,CASSFPRTGIVQETQYF
TRBV2,CASRGTVQETQYF
TRBV14,CASSQTFSGQYF
TRBV4-3,CASSQGVSTGGNEKLFF
TRBV18,CASSPRAGGNSPLHF
TRBV7-9,CASSLQEAGYTF
TRBV5-4,CASSGVRRGDHEQFF
TRBV6-6,CASSYLGGRETQYF
TRBV28,CASSSYSGTGVAFF
TRBV18,CASSLGRDYEQYF
TRBV27,CASSSATGTGTYYGYTF
TRBV5-1,CASSLDWTGVNGYTF
TRBV7-8,CASSFRGGRTNEKLFF
TRBV19,CASWDRGTEKLFF